This T cell receptor (beta chain) appears in the sequencing data of a study of T cell changes during pregnancy in multiple sclerosis. Germline V gene lookup returns CDR1 MNHEY and CDR2 SVGAGI. The length of the CDR3 is 11 residues. V lost 7 bases to trimming and J lost 3 bases, with 7 bases between them. Clones were sequenced by immunoSEQ multiplex PCR, and TCRdb holds only the in-frame ones, with some missing. The data hold about 120,000 clones, with about 90% observed a single time. The source is a female donor with multiple sclerosis, enrolled in a pregnancy study. The chain carries TRBV6-5 and TRBJ2-7, with D perhaps TRBD2 (6 bases). The sequences come from peripheral blood, collected in the third trimester of pregnancy. The CDR3 coding sequence is TGTGCCAGCACCGGGGGCTACGAGCAGTACTTC. Protein product: CASTGGYEQYF.